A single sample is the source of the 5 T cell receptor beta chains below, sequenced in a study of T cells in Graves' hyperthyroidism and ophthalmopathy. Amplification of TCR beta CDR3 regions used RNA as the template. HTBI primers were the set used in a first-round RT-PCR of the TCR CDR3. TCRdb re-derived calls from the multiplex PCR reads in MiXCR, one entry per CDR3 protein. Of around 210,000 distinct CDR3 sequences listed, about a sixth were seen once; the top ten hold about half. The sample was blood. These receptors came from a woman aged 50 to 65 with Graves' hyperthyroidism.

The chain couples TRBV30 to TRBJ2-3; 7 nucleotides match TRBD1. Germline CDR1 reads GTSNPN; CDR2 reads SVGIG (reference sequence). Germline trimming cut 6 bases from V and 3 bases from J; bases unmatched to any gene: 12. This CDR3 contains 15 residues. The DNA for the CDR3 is TGTGCCTGTGACCGGACAGGTTCTTTTACAGATACGCAGTATTTT. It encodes CACDRTGSFTDTQYF.

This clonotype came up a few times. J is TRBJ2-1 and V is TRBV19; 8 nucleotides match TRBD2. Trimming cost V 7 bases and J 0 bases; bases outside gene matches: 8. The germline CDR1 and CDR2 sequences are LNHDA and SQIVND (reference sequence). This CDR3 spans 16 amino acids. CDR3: CASTDVGTSSYNEQFF. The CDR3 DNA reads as TGTGCCAGTACCGACGTGGGGACTAGCTCCTACAATGAGCAGTTCTTC. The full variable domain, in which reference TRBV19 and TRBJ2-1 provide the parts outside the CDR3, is DGGITQSPKYLFRKEGQNVTLSCEQNLNHDAMYWYRQDPGQGLRLIYYSQIVNDFQKGDIAEGYSVSREKKESFPLTVTSAQKNPTAFYLCASTDVGTSSYNEQFFGPGTRLTVL.

The chain's CDR3 is CASSLTTTSTDTQYF. In nucleotides, the CDR3 is TGTGCCAGCAGCCTAACGACTACCTCCACAGATACGCAGTATTTT. The V and J genes are TRBV7-9 and TRBJ2-3; TRBD2 might be the D (5 bases). CDR1 is SEHNR and CDR2 is FQNEAQ in the germline V gene (reference sequence). Trimming shortened V by 5 bases and J by 2 bases, and 14 bases separated the two germline ends. The CDR3 extends over 15 amino acids.

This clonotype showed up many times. The CDR3 DNA reads as TGTGCCAGCAGTACACCCGGGACTAGCCGCTACGAGCAGTACTTC. It codes for CASSTPGTSRYEQYF. The rearrangement joins TRBV28 to TRBJ2-7; 9 nucleotides match TRBD2. The germline gives CDR1 MDHEN, CDR2 SYDVKM. The CDR3 runs to 15 residues. V was clipped by 5 bases and J by 3 bases; unmatched bases: 8.

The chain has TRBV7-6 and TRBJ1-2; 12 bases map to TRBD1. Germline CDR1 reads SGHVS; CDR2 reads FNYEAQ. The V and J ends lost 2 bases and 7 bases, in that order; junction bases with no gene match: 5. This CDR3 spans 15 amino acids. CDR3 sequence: CASSLLGQGAVGYTF. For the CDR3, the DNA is TGTGCCAGCAGCTTATTGGGACAGGGGGCAGTTGGCTACACCTTC.